The clone carrying this T cell receptor beta chain was seen ten or more times. One junction end does not reproduce the germline sequence, and a read error may be involved. Different DNA sequences within this sample yield the same CDR3. The CDR3 has 13 residues. The data are from a study of metastatic and nonmetastatic thyroid tumors. MiXCR re-clonotyped the PCR reads for TCRdb. The sample lists 25,000 to 35,000 clones, 10% to 13% occurring once. Thyroid surgery took place with no prior treatment in any patient. The sequenced material came from blood. This sequence joins TRBV12-3 or TRBV12-4 and TRBJ2-2, with 8 nucleotides matching TRBD2. The sequence came from a female donor with papillary thyroid cancer or a benign thyroid nodule (not recorded which). Some clones in this sample may be carry-over from other donors' samples. The DNA of the CDR3 is TGTGCCAGCAGTCGGACTAGCCACGGGGAGCTATTTTTT. Protein sequence: CASSRTSHGELFF.